The 25 T cell receptor beta chains below all came from one sample that was sequenced in a study of neoadjuvant anti-PD-1 for oral cavity cancer. The method was immunoSEQ multiplex PCR; TCRdb's version includes in-frame clones alone and lacks a portion of them. Among fewer than 90,000 clones listed, about 84% were seen once. Sequenced material: PBMCs, taken before nivolumab (anti-PD-1) treatment. Receptor source: a person between 40 and 85 years old with oral cavity squamous cell carcinoma.

Note on this clone: The junction does not match germline at one end; this may be a read error. This chain joins TRBV6-5 and TRBJ2-1, with 8 positions matching TRBD2. The CDR3 loop spans 15 amino acids. In germline, CDR1 is MNHEY, CDR2 SVGAGI. The CDR3 DNA is TGTGCCAGCAGTTATGGGACTAGTCTCTACCATGAGCAGTTCTTC. It yields the protein CASSYGTSLYHEQFF.

The chain joins TRBV6-5 to TRBJ1-5; 7 positions match TRBD1. Germline loops: CDR1 MNHEY, CDR2 SVGAGI. The CDR3 totals 15 residues. With 0 bases clipped from V and 3 bases from J, the junction kept 2 bases outside the gene matches. DNA for the CDR3: TGTGCCAGCAGTTACTCTACAGGGGCCAATCAGCCCCAGCATTTT. Translating it yields CASSYSTGANQPQHF.

This clone was counted only a few times. The chain combines TRBV29-1 with TRBJ2-7; 9 bases match TRBD1. The CDR3 has 12 amino acids. The germline gives CDR1 SQVTM, CDR2 ANQGSEA. V shed 6 bases and J 3 bases; nucleotides not matched to a gene: 3. In DNA, the CDR3 is TGCAGCGTAGCGACAGGGGGCTACGAGCAGTACTTC. The encoded protein is CSVATGGYEQYF.

V is TRBV12-2 and J is TRBJ1-5. TRBV12-2 is a listed pseudogene. The CDR3 is 11 amino acids. In DNA, the CDR3 is TGTGCAAGTCGCTTAATCCCGCCCCAGCATTTT. Its translation: CASRLIPPQHF.

The rearrangement uses TRBV29-1 and TRBJ2-4, with TRBD2 identical over 8 bases. Germline CDR1 is SQVTM and CDR2 is ANQGSEA. The CDR3 runs 17 residues. V lost 0 bases to trimming and J lost 11 bases; unmatched junction nucleotides: 18. CDR3 nucleotide sequence: TGCAGCGTTGAAGATCAAGAGCTTACTAGCGGCCTAAGTGTTCAGTACTTC. Its translation: CSVEDQELTSGLSVQYF.

V is TRBV6-4 and J is TRBJ2-2; no definite D call. Per the germline V gene, CDR1 is MRHNA and CDR2 is SNTAGT. The V gene lost 4 bases and the J gene lost 6 bases, with 15 bases spanning the gap. The CDR3 runs 15 residues. In DNA form, the CDR3 reads TGTGCCAGCAGTGCAGGAGAAGGGTACCCCGGGGAGCTGTTTTTT. Protein: CASSAGEGYPGELFF.

The chain joins TRBV21-1 to TRBJ2-7. TRBV21-1 is a documented pseudogene. This CDR3 is 13 amino acids long. The CDR3 spells CASSPDVSYEQYF. DNA for the CDR3: TGTGCCAGCAGCCCGGACGTATCCTACGAGCAGTACTTC.

The chain joins TRBV2 to TRBJ2-3, with TRBD2 matching over 11 bases. V shed 10 bases, J shed 5 bases, and the junction held 11 bases outside the gene matches. Per germline, CDR1 SNHLY and CDR2 FYNNEI. The CDR3 loop spans 15 amino acids. CDR3 protein: CATEELAGVVDTQYF. The CDR3 DNA reads as TGTGCCACCGAGGAACTAGCGGGAGTAGTAGATACGCAGTATTTT.

The chain links TRBV19 to TRBJ2-2; D perhaps matches TRBD1 (6 bases). The germline CDR1 and CDR2 sequences are LNHDA and SQIVND (reference sequence). This CDR3 comprises 13 residues. V was pared by 2 bases and J by 7 bases, with 8 bases between. For the CDR3, the DNA is TGTGCCAGTAGTATACAGGGGAACGGGGAGCTGTTTTTT. As protein: CASSIQGNGELFF.

The J gene is TRBJ1-2, the V gene TRBV7-2; D not certain. V was cut by 5 bases and J by 3 bases, with 1 base left in between. Germline CDR1 reads SGHTA; CDR2 reads FQGNSA. The CDR3 runs 10 residues. The CDR3 sequence: CASSDYGYTF. CDR3 nucleotide sequence: TGTGCCAGCAGCGACTATGGCTACACCTTC.

This sequence joins TRBV6-5 and TRBJ1-1; D may be TRBD1 (5 bases). Germline values: CDR1 MNHEY, CDR2 SVGAGI. CDR3 size: 15 residues. Trimming removed 5 bases at V and 4 bases at J, with 17 bases between. The DNA of the CDR3 is TGTGCCAGCAGTCCCGGCGGGGGTCTTGGCACTGAAGCTTTCTTT. Protein product: CASSPGGGLGTEAFF.

V is TRBV5-4 and J is TRBJ1-5, with D perhaps matching TRBD1 (5 bases). CDR1 is SGHNT, CDR2 YYREEE, per germline (reference sequence). CDR3 length: 13 amino acids. V was cut by 4 bases and J by 5 bases, with 10 bases left in between. The CDR3 sequence is CASSAATDQPQHF. The DNA for the CDR3 is TGTGCCAGCAGCGCGGCGACAGATCAGCCCCAGCATTTT.

The chain carries TRBV30 and TRBJ2-1, with D hard to call. CDR1 is GTSNPN, CDR2 SVGIG, per germline (reference sequence). Trimming took off 4 bases at V and 4 bases at J, with 14 bases between the two ends. The CDR3 is 14 amino acids. The CDR3: CAWTSGFGYNEQFF. The CDR3 bases are TGTGCCTGGACTAGTGGGTTTGGATACAATGAGCAGTTCTTC.

This clone was counted a single time. This sequence joins TRBV10-3 and TRBJ2-5; possibly TRBD2 for D (5 bases). Trimming shortened V by 4 bases and J by 5 bases, and 8 bases separated the two germline ends. CDR3 size: 12 residues. Germline-derived CDR1 and CDR2 are ENHRY and SYGVKD. The DNA for the CDR3 is TGTGCCATCAGTGGGGAGCGGGAGACCCAGTACTTC. Translated, it gives CAISGERETQYF.

The J gene is TRBJ2-4, the V gene TRBV7-8, with 10 bases aligning to TRBD1. The germline V gene has CDR1 SGHVS and CDR2 FQNEAQ. The CDR3 contains 15 residues. Trimming took 5 bases from V and 1 from J; bases not matched to a gene: 2. The CDR3 nucleotides read TGTGCCAGCAGCCCGGGACAGGGGGCCAAAAACATTCAGTACTTC. Protein product: CASSPGQGAKNIQYF.

J is TRBJ1-1 and V is TRBV15; D is unresolved. CDR1 and CDR2 (germline): LNHNV, YYDKDF (reference sequence). V gave up 1 base and J gave up 1 base, with 4 bases separating them. There are 13 residues in the CDR3. The CDR3 DNA follows: TGTGCCACCAGCAGAGGGGCGAACACTGAAGCTTTCTTT. Translating gives CATSRGANTEAFF.

The V and J genes are TRBV14 and TRBJ2-3; the D is unclear. The CDR3 covers 15 residues. CDR1 SGHDN and CDR2 FVKESK come from the germline V gene. Trimming removed 8 bases at V and 0 bases at J, with 15 bases between. The CDR3 region has the DNA TGTGCCAGCTCCTTTGGCGGATCTAGCACAGATACGCAGTATTTT. Encoded protein: CASSFGGSSTDTQYF.

V usage is TRBV11-2 and J usage is TRBJ2-6; D is uncertain. This CDR3 spans 12 amino acids. V lost 7 bases, J lost 4 bases, and 5 bases lay in between. Germline assignment: CDR1 SGHAT and CDR2 FQNNGV. The CDR3 coding sequence is TGTGCCAGCACCGGCGGGGCCAACGTCCTGACTTTC. Protein product: CASTGGANVLTF.

This clone has a single count. This sequence joins TRBV11-2 and TRBJ2-7; 9 nucleotides line up with TRBD1. This CDR3 is built from 15 residues. CDR1 and CDR2 (germline): SGHAT, FQNNGV. Unmatched junction bases numbered 7, after V lost 5 bases and J lost 2 bases. The CDR3 nucleotides are TGTGCCAGCAGCCTGGGGACAGGGCGCACCTACGAGCAGTACTTC. Translated: CASSLGTGRTYEQYF.

J is TRBJ2-2 and V is TRBV19; no reliable D call. V was shortened by 1 base and J by 6 bases, with 6 bases between the two germline ends. Germline loops: CDR1 LNHDA, CDR2 SQIVND (reference sequence). CDR3 length equals 13 residues. CDR3 sequence (DNA): TGTGCCAGTAGTATAGGGACGGCCGGGGAGCTGTTTTTT. Translating gives CASSIGTAGELFF.

The J gene is TRBJ2-1, the V gene TRBV9; 10 positions match TRBD1. Germline V gives CDR1 SGDLS, CDR2 YYNGEE. The CDR3 has 16 residues. The trim removed 0 bases at V and 3 bases at J, leaving 3 bases unmatched. CDR3 region: CASSVGGTGDYNEQFF. The CDR3 DNA sequence: TGTGCCAGCAGCGTAGGGGGGACAGGGGACTACAATGAGCAGTTCTTC.

The rearrangement links TRBV15 to TRBJ2-3; D is tentatively TRBD1 or TRBD2 (6 bases each). The V gene's germline CDR1 is LNHNV and CDR2 YYDKDF (reference sequence). The CDR3 covers 14 residues. V dropped 7 bases and J dropped 4 bases, with 15 bases sitting between them. The CDR3 nucleotides are TGTGCCACCATGGTCAGGGGAGGCGCAGATACGCAGTATTTT. Translated: CATMVRGGADTQYF.

In this sample, this clone is medium-sized. The chain carries TRBV27 and TRBJ2-1; TRBD2 matches 13 bases. This CDR3 region has 15 residues. Germline trimming cut 6 bases from V and 5 bases from J; bases unmatched to any gene: 4. The germline V gene encodes CDR1 MNHEY and CDR2 SMNVEV (reference sequence). DNA of the CDR3: TGTGCCAGCAGGTCCGGGACTAGCGGGAACAATGAGCAGTTCTTC. Protein sequence: CASRSGTSGNNEQFF.

The genes are TRBV30 and TRBJ2-2; 8 nucleotides match TRBD2. V shed 0 bases, J shed 5 bases, and the junction held 2 bases outside the gene matches. In germline, CDR1 is GTSNPN, CDR2 SVGIG (reference sequence). The CDR3 is made up of 14 amino acids. In DNA form, the CDR3 reads TGTGCCTGGAGTGTACCGGGGGGGACCGGGGAGCTGTTTTTT. It is translated as CAWSVPGGTGELFF.

This rearrangement joins TRBV2 to TRBJ2-2; weak D call: TRBD1 (6 bases). This CDR3 is 12 amino acids long. Trimming took off 7 bases at V and 6 bases at J, with 9 bases between the two ends. Germline CDR1 reads SNHLY; CDR2 reads FYNNEI. The CDR3 protein is CASNRGSGELFF. In DNA form, the CDR3 reads TGTGCCAGCAATAGGGGGTCCGGGGAGCTGTTTTTT.